These 26 T cell receptor beta chains were all obtained from the same sample, sequenced in a study of T cell responses to AZD1222 COVID-19 vaccine. TCRdb keeps only in-frame clones here, not all; method: immunoSEQ multiplex PCR. This sample yields under 150,000 clones, of which around 92% are seen a single time; approximately 1% belongs to the top ten. The specimen comprised peripheral blood, sampled on day 0 of AZD1222 vaccination. The receptors come from an adult in good health.

The chain has TRBV7-9 and TRBJ1-1; a weak D match, TRBD1 (6 bases). CDR1 is SEHNR and CDR2 is FQNEAQ in the germline V gene (reference sequence). The CDR3 covers 14 residues. Trimming pared 2 bases from V and 0 bases from J, leaving 7 bases between. The CDR3 region is CASSLRTVNTEAFF. Written as DNA, the CDR3 is TGTGCCAGCAGCTTAAGGACAGTGAACACTGAAGCTTTCTTT. The entire variable domain, with the rest obtained from reference TRBV7-9 and TRBJ1-1, is as follows: DTGVSQNPRHKITKRGQNVTFRCDPISEHNRLYWYRQTLGQGPEFLTYFQNEAQLEKSRLLSDRFSAERPKGSFSTLEIQRTEQGDSAMYLCASSLRTVNTEAFFGQGTRLTVV.

The gene calls are TRBV5-4 and TRBJ2-5; D is perhaps TRBD2 (5 bases). The CDR3 extends over 14 amino acids. V lost 4 bases and J 5 bases, leaving 15 bases between the germline ends. Germline CDR1 SGHNT, CDR2 YYREEE (reference sequence). The CDR3 DNA reads TGTGCCAGCAGCCCGACGAGAGGGCCGGAGACCCAGTACTTC. Its protein is CASSPTRGPETQYF.

This clone showed up just once. The rearrangement joins TRBV2 to TRBJ1-2, with D possibly matching TRBD1 (6 bases). The germline gives CDR1 SNHLY, CDR2 FYNNEI. V was clipped by 6 bases and J by 4 bases, with 12 bases between them. The CDR3 totals 13 residues. The CDR3 bases are TGTGCCAGCAGCATGACAGGCCGCTATGGCTACACCTTC. Protein: CASSMTGRYGYTF.

The chain couples TRBV7-2 to TRBJ2-7; D may be TRBD1 (6 bases). The CDR3 length is 13 residues. Germline lookup yields CDR1 SGHTA and CDR2 FQGNSA. V was shortened by 4 bases and J by 7 bases, with 14 bases between the two germline ends. CDR3 residues: CASSSYPQGEQYF. Written as DNA, the CDR3 is TGTGCCAGCAGCTCGTACCCTCAGGGGGAGCAGTACTTC. The full variable domain, completed using reference TRBV7-2 and TRBJ2-7, is GAGVSQSPSNKVTEKGKDVELRCDPISGHTALYWYRQSLGQGLEFLIYFQGNSAPDKSGLPSDRFSAERTGGSVSTLTIQRTQQEDSAVYLCASSSYPQGEQYFGPGTRLTVT.

The chain recombines TRBV30 with TRBJ1-5; D is undetermined. V gave up 0 bases and J gave up 7 bases, with 10 bases separating them. This CDR3 is built from 13 residues. The V gene's germline CDR1 is GTSNPN and CDR2 SVGIG (reference sequence). The CDR3 loop reads CAWSVGLYQPQHF. CDR3 nucleotides: TGTGCCTGGAGTGTAGGGTTATACCAGCCCCAGCATTTT.

This clone was counted many times. The V and J genes are TRBV6-6 and TRBJ2-7; 8 nucleotides match TRBD2. J lost 0 bases, V lost 2 bases, and 0 bases had no gene match. CDR1 and CDR2 from the germline V gene are MNHNY and SVGAGI (reference sequence). The CDR3 totals 14 residues. The CDR3 nucleotides are TGTGCCAGCAGTTACACTAGCGGCTCCTACGAGCAGTACTTC. Protein: CASSYTSGSYEQYF.

Points on this clone: No DNA is shown, since the ends of the CDR3 on it are uncertain; the CDR3 is the one TCRdb lists. V is TRBV28 and J is TRBJ2-1; the table's D call, TRBD2, was not checked against the DNA. Germline V gives CDR1 MDHEN, CDR2 SYDVKM. The CDR3 totals 15 residues, both ends included. CDR3 loop: CASILEMGLYNEQFF.

The chain combines TRBV5-1 with TRBJ2-1; 8 bases fit TRBD2. Germline CDR1 reads SGHRS; CDR2 reads YFSETQ. The CDR3 spans 15 residues. V was pared by 4 bases and J by 7 bases, with 10 bases of the junction left unmatched. The CDR3 DNA reads TGCGCCAGCAGCCCGCGAGCGGGAGTAACGAATGAGCAGTTCTTC. Translated, it gives CASSPRAGVTNEQFF.

The gene calls are TRBV18 and TRBJ2-1, with 10 bases identical to TRBD1. V shed 3 bases, J shed 12 bases, and the junction held 8 bases outside the gene matches. Per the germline V gene, CDR1 is KGHSH and CDR2 is LQKENI. The CDR3 totals 14 residues. CDR3 region: CASSPDRGQVVQFF. The CDR3 bases are TGTGCCAGCTCACCCGACAGGGGGCAAGTCGTGCAGTTCTTC.

The chain links TRBV7-3 to TRBJ2-7; 9 bases are a match to TRBD1. The V gene's germline CDR1 is SGHTA and CDR2 FQGTGA. After removal of 5 bases from V and 2 bases from J, the junction contained 7 bases not matched to a gene. The CDR3 has 15 residues. Here the CDR3 DNA reads TGTGCCAGCAGCCAGCAACAGGGGGCCGCCTACGAGCAGTACTTC. Its translation is CASSQQQGAAYEQYF.

This chain links TRBV13 with TRBJ2-3; 8 bases agree with TRBD2. This CDR3 spans 16 amino acids. The V gene end was trimmed by 5 bases and the J gene end by 7 bases; junction bases not matched to a gene: 14. Germline V gene sequence: CDR1 PRHDT, CDR2 FYEKMQ (reference sequence). The CDR3 region has the DNA TGTGCCAGCAGCCCGGGGGCAGCGGGAGTCCCCCATACGCAGTATTTT. Protein: CASSPGAAGVPHTQYF.

This chain uses TRBV5-1 with TRBJ1-2; 9 bases are a match to TRBD1. V lost 4 bases and J lost 4; bases outside the gene matches: 8. CDR1 is SGHRS, CDR2 YFSETQ, per germline. The CDR3 length is 15 residues. The CDR3 bases are TGCGCCAGCAGCAGGGGACAGGGTGAGATCTATGGCTACACCTTC. This translates into CASSRGQGEIYGYTF.

The sample holds a few counts of this clone. The CDR3 DNA follows: TGTGCCAGCAGCCTAGATGGACACCGCAATCAGCCCCAGCATTTT. Protein product: CASSLDGHRNQPQHF. The rearrangement joins TRBV7-2 to TRBJ1-5; D possibly corresponds to TRBD1 (5 bases). V was trimmed by 5 bases and J by 2 bases, leaving 13 bases between them. Germline loops: CDR1 SGHTA, CDR2 FQGNSA. This CDR3 has 15 residues.

The chain has TRBV7-9 and TRBJ2-4; 7 positions agree with TRBD2. Germline V CDR1 and CDR2: SEHNR, FQNEAQ (reference sequence). The CDR3 extends over 14 amino acids. V gave up 0 bases and J gave up 6 bases; unmatched junction bases: 2. CDR3 residues: CASSLAGGVNIQYF. The CDR3 region has the DNA TGTGCCAGCAGCTTAGCGGGAGGGGTAAACATTCAGTACTTC.

The V gene is TRBV6-6, the J gene TRBJ1-1; a possible D gene is TRBD1 (5 bases). The germline V gene has CDR1 MNHNY and CDR2 SVGAGI (reference sequence). The V end was cut by 5 bases, the J end by 3 bases, with 13 bases between. The CDR3 has 14 amino acids. CDR3 protein: CASSNRGFDTEAFF. In DNA, the CDR3 is TGTGCCAGCAGTAACCGGGGCTTCGACACTGAAGCTTTCTTT.

The rearrangement uses TRBV5-5 and TRBJ2-2, with unresolved D. Trimming took off 2 bases at V and 0 bases at J, with 8 bases between the two ends. This CDR3 is built from 15 residues. Germline V lookup: CDR1 SGHKS, CDR2 YYEKEE (reference sequence). CDR3: CASSFSAANTGELFF. For the CDR3, the DNA is TGTGCCAGCAGCTTTTCAGCCGCGAACACCGGGGAGCTGTTTTTT.

The V gene is TRBV6-1, the J gene TRBJ2-2; tentatively, D is TRBD2 (5 bases). From germline, CDR1 is MNHNS and CDR2 SASEGT. CDR3 length: 16 residues. V was shortened by 1 base and J by 5 bases, with 14 bases between the two germline ends. The CDR3 sequence is CASSEVGGRRTGELFF. CDR3 bases: TGTGCCAGCAGTGAAGTCGGTGGGAGACGAACCGGGGAGCTGTTTTTT.

This clone has just one count. The rearrangement links TRBV28 to TRBJ2-7, with a possible D match to TRBD2 (6 bases). Germline V gene data show CDR1 as MDHEN and CDR2 as SYDVKM. The CDR3 has 16 amino acids. The ends were cut back, 5 bases at V and 2 bases at J, with 19 bases in the middle. The CDR3 DNA follows: TGTGCCAGCAGTCCTACGGGGACTTCAAAAGCCTACGAGCAGTACTTC. This gives the protein CASSPTGTSKAYEQYF. The full variable domain, in which reference TRBV28 and TRBJ2-7 provide the parts outside the CDR3, is DVKVTQSSRYLVKRTGEKVFLECVQDMDHENMFWYRQDPGLGLRLIYFSYDVKMKEKGDIPEGYSVSREKKERFSLILESASTNQTSMYLCASSPTGTSKAYEQYFGPGTRLTVT.

CDR3 nucleotides: TGTGCCAGCACACTAAGGGGACTAGAGTCCTACGAGCAGTACTTC. Amino acids: CASTLRGLESYEQYF. V usage is TRBV27 and J usage is TRBJ2-7; 8 bases map to TRBD2. From germline, CDR1 is MNHEY and CDR2 SMNVEV (reference sequence). This CDR3 spans 15 amino acids. V dropped 7 bases and J dropped 1; count of bases not matched to a gene: 9.

This chain uses TRBV7-8 with TRBJ1-2, with 8 positions matching TRBD1. The ends lost 3 bases at V and 7 bases at J; junction bases unmatched: 10. CDR1 and CDR2 from the germline V gene are SGHVS and FQNEAQ. The CDR3 has 15 amino acids. CDR3 nucleotide sequence: TGTGCCAGCAGCTTCACTTCTTACAGGGGGGGTGGCTACACCTTC. It translates to CASSFTSYRGGGYTF.

The chain carries TRBV4-1 and TRBJ2-7; D is possibly TRBD2 (6 bases). Trimming removed 0 bases from V and 0 bases from J, with 9 bases in between. The CDR3 has 15 residues. The germline CDR1 and CDR2 sequences are MGHRA and YSYEKL. The CDR3 DNA is TGCGCCAGCAGCCAAGATGGGGGGAGCTCCTACGAGCAGTACTTC. The encoded protein is CASSQDGGSSYEQYF.

In its sample, this clone was seen once. Because the CDR3's place on the DNA is in doubt, the DNA is left out and the CDR3 is given as listed by TCRdb. The chain couples TRBV7-5 to TRBJ1-1; TRBD1 was called by the table and not checked on the DNA. TRBV7-5 is annotated as a pseudogene. The CDR3 contains 12 residues when both ends are counted. The CDR3: CAFVGVGTEAFF.

This chain connects TRBV6-5 to TRBJ1-6, with TRBD1 matching 8 bases. The CDR3 covers 15 residues. Germline-derived CDR1 and CDR2 are MNHEY and SVGAGI. Germline trimming cut 6 bases from V and 7 bases from J; bases unmatched to any gene: 8. CDR3 residues: CASRALQGGNSPLHF. Written as DNA, the CDR3 is TGTGCCAGCAGGGCCTTACAGGGGGGCAATTCACCCCTCCACTTT.

The gene calls are TRBV24-1 and TRBJ2-7, with a possible D match to TRBD2 (6 bases). Trimming cost V 10 bases and J 10 bases, with 19 bases left between them. The CDR3 has 12 residues. Germline lookup yields CDR1 KGHDR and CDR2 SFDVKD. In DNA form, the CDR3 reads TGTGCCACAGAGAGTCAGGGAGGTGAACAGTACTTC. Its protein product is CATESQGGEQYF.

The chain recombines TRBV7-9 with TRBJ2-1; 12 bases are a match to TRBD2. V gave up 3 bases and J gave up 6 bases; unmatched junction bases: 9. The CDR3 consists of 17 residues. Germline loops: CDR1 SEHNR, CDR2 FQNEAQ (reference sequence). Written as DNA, the CDR3 is TGTGCCAGCAGCTTCGTCCCCAAGACTAGCGGGAGCAATGAGCAGTTCTTC. It specifies CASSFVPKTSGSNEQFF.

This chain connects TRBV11-2 to TRBJ2-5; 7 bases map to TRBD2. V lost 5 bases to trimming and J lost 2 bases; unmatched junction nucleotides: 14. CDR1 and CDR2 (germline): SGHAT, FQNNGV. The CDR3 totals 17 residues. DNA for the CDR3: TGTGCCAGCAGCCGCCGAGGCGGGAGCGTTCTACAAGAGACCCAGTACTTC. Protein: CASSRRGGSVLQETQYF.